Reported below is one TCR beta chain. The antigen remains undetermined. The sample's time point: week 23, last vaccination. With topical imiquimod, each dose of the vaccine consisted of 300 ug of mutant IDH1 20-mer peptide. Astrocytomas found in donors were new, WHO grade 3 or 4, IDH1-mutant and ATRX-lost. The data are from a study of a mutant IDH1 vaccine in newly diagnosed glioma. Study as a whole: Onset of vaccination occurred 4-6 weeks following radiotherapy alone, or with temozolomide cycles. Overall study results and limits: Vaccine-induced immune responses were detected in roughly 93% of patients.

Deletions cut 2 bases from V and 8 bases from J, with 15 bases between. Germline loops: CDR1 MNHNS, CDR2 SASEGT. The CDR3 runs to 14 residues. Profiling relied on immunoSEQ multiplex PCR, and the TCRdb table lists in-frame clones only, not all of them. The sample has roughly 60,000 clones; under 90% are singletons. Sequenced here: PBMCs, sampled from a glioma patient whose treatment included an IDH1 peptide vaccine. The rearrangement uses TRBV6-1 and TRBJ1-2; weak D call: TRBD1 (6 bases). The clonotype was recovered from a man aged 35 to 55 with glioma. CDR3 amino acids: CASSEYRTVLGYTF. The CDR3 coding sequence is TGTGCCAGCAGTGAATACCGGACAGTCTTAGGCTACACCTTC.